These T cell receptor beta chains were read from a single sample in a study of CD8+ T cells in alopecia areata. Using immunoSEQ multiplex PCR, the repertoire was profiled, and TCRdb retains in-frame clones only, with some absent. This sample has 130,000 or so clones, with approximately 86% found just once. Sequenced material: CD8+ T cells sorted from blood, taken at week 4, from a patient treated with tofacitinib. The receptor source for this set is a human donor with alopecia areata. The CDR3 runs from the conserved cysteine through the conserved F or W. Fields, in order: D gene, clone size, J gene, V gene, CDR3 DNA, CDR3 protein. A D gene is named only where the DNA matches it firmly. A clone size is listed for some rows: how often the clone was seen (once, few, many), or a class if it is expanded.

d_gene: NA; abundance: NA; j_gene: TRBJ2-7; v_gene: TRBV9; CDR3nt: TGTGCCAGCAGCGTAGATGTTGGGAATCACGAGCAGTACTTC; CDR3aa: CASSVDVGNHEQYF
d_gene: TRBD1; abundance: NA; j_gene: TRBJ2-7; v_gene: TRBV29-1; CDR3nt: TGCAGCGTCGGACAGGGTCGACTCTACGAGCAGTACTTC; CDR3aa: CSVGQGRLYEQYF
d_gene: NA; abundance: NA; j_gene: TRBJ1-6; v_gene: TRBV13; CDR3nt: TGTGCCAGCAGCCTCGGCCCAGCAAATTCACCCCTCCACTTT; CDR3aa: CASSLGPANSPLHF
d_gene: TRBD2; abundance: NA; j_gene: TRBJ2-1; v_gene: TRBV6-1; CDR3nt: TGTGCCAGCAGTGAAGCCACTAGCGGGGGGGCGAGCTCCTACAATGAGCAGTTCTTC; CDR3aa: CASSEATSGGASSYNEQFF
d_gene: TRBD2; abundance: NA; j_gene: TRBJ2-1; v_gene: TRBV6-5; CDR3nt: TGTGCCAGCAGTTACTCGGGACTAGCGGGGGATGAGCAGTTCTTC; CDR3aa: CASSYSGLAGDEQFF
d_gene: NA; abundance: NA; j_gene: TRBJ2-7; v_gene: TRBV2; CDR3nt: TGTGCCAGCAGTGAAAGCTCCCACGAGCAGTACTTC; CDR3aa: CASSESSHEQYF
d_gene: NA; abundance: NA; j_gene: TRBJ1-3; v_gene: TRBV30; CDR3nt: TGTGCCTGGAGTGTAGGGGTTGACGGCTCTGGAAACACCATATATTTT; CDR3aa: CAWSVGVDGSGNTIYF
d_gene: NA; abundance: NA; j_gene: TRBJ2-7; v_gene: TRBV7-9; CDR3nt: TGTGCCAGCAGCTTAGCGGGGGACCAGCCCTACGAGCAGTACTTC; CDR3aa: CASSLAGDQPYEQYF
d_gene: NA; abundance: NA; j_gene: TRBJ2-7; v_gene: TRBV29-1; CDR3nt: TGCAGCGTTGATGGGCAGGGGAGCAACGAGCAGTACTTC; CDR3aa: CSVDGQGSNEQYF
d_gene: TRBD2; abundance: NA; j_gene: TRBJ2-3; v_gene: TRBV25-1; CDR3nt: TGTGCCAGCAGTGCCCGACTAGCGACTAGCACAGATACGCAGTATTTT; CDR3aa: CASSARLATSTDTQYF
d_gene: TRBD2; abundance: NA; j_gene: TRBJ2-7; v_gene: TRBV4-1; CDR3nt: TGCGCCAGCAGCCCGGGACTAGCGGGATCAGTCGAGCAGTACTTC; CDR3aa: CASSPGLAGSVEQYF
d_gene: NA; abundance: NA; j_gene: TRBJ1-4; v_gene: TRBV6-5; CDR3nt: TGTGCCAGCAGTTGGGGGATGACTAATGAAAAACTGTTTTTT; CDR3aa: CASSWGMTNEKLFF
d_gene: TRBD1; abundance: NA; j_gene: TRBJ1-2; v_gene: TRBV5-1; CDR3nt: TGCGCCAGCAGCCCTTGGACAGGGACCGGCTACACCTTC; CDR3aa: CASSPWTGTGYTF
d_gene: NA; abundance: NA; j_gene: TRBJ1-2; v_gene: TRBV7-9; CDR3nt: TGTGCCAGCAGCGAACACGGAACTAACTATGGCTACACCTTC; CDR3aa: CASSEHGTNYGYTF
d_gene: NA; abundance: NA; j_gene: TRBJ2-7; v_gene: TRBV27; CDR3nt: TGTGCCAGCAGTTTATTTGCAACCGCCAACTACGAGCAGTACTTC; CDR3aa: CASSLFATANYEQYF
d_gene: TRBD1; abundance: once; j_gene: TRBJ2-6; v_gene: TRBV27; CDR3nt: TGTGCCAGCAGTTGGGACAGCTCTGGGGCCAACGTCCTGACTTTC; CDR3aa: CASSWDSSGANVLTF
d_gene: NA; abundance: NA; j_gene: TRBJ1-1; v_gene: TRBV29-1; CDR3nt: TGCAGCGTAGGGACCCAGGATAATAACACTGAAGCTTTCTTT; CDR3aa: CSVGTQDNNTEAFF
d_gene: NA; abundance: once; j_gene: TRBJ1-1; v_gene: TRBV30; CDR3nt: TGTGCCTGGAGCGGAGGGCTGGCTGAAGCTTTCTTT; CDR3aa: CAWSGGLAEAFF
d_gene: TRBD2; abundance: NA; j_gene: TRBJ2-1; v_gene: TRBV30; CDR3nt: TGTGCCTGGAGCCTAGAGGGTTGGCTAGCGGACTACAATGAGCAGTTCTTC; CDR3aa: CAWSLEGWLADYNEQFF
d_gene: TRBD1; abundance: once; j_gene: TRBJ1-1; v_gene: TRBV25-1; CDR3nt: TGTGCCAGTGACGACAGGGTGGCTGAAGCTTTCTTT; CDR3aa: CASDDRVAEAFF
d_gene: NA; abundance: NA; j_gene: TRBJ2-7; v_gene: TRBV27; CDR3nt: TGTGCCAGCAGCTGGGGGTACGAGCAGTACTTC; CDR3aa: CASSWGYEQYF
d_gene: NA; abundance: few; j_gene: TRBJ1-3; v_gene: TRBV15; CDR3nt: TGTGCCACCAGCGGACCCCGACAGAACCCTGGAAACACCATATATTTT; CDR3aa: CATSGPRQNPGNTIYF
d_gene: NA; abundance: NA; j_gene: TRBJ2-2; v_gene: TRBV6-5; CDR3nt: TGTGCCAGCAGTTACGTGGGTACCGGGGAGCTGTTTTTT; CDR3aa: CASSYVGTGELFF
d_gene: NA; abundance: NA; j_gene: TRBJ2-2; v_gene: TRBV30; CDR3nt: TGTGCCTGGAACATGAACAGGGACCACACCGGGGAGCTGTTTTTT; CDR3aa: CAWNMNRDHTGELFF
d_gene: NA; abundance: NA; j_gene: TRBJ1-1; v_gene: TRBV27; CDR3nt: TGTGCCAGCGTAACCCAGGGGAACACTGAAGCTTTCTTT; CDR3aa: CASVTQGNTEAFF
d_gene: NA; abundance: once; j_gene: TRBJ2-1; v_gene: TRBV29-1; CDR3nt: TGCAGCGCAGGGGGGCTAGCCTCCTACAATGAGCAGTTCTTC; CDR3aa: CSAGGLASYNEQFF
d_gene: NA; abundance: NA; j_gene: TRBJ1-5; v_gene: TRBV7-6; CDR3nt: TGTGCCAGCAGCTTAGGCGGGACGCCAAATCAGCCCCAGCATTTT; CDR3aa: CASSLGGTPNQPQHF
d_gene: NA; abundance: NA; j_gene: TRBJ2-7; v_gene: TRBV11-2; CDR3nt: TGTGCCAGCAGCCTCACAGGTTACGAGCAGTACTTC; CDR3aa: CASSLTGYEQYF
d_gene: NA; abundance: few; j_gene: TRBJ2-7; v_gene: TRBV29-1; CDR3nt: TGCAGCGTTGAATTGGGCGGACACGAGCAGTACTTC; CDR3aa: CSVELGGHEQYF
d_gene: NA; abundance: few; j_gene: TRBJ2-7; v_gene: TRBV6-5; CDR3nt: TGTGCCAGCAGTTCCGCCCTGTTCACGGCCACCTACGAGCAGTACTTC; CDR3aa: CASSSALFTATYEQYF
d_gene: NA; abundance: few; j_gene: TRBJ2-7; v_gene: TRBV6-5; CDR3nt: TGTGCCAGCACCCTCAGAGCGATGCACTCCTACGAGCAGTACTTC; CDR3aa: CASTLRAMHSYEQYF
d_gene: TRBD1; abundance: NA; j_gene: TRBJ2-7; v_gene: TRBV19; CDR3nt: TGTGCCAGTAGTGCCACAGGGGCCCACGAGCAGTACTTC; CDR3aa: CASSATGAHEQYF
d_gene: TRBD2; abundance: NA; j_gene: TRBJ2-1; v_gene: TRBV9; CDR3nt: TGTGCCAGCAGCGGAGAGCGGGAGGGCTACAATGAGCAGTTCTTC; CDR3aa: CASSGEREGYNEQFF
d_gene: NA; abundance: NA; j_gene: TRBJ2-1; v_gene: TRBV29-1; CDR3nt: TGCAGCGGGCTAGCCGATACCTACAATGAGCAGTTCTTC; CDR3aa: CSGLADTYNEQFF
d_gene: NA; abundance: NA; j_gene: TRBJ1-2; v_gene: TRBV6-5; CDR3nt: TGTGCCAGCAGTTATCGGGTAAACTATGGCTACACCTTC; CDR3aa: CASSYRVNYGYTF
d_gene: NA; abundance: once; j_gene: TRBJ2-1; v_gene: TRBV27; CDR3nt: TGTGCCAGGACTGGGGGGTACAATGAGCAGTTCTTC; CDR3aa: CARTGGYNEQFF
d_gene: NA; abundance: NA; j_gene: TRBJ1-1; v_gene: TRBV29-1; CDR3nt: TGCAGCGTTGTGGCGCTTGAAGCTTTCTTT; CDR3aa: CSVVALEAFF
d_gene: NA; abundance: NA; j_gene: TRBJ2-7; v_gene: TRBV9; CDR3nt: TGTGCCAGCAGCGTAGCAGCGGGCTCCTACGAGCAGTACTTC; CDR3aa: CASSVAAGSYEQYF
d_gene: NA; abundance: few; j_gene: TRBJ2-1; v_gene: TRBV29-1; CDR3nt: TGCAGCGTTGATTGGAGGGTGAATGAGCAGTTCTTC; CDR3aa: CSVDWRVNEQFF
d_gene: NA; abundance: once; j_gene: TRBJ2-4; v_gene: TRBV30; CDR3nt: TGTGCCTGGAGTGAAACAGCTAACATTCAGTACTTC; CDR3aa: CAWSETANIQYF
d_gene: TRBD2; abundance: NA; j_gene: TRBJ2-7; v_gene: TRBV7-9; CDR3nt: TGTGCCAGCAGGGGCGGGAGTGCCTACGAGCAGTACTTC; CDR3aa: CASRGGSAYEQYF
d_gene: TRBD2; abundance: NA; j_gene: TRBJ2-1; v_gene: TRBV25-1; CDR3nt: TGTGCCAGCAGTGAATTATCTAGCGGGAGATCGCGGAATGAGCAGTTCTTC; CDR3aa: CASSELSSGRSRNEQFF
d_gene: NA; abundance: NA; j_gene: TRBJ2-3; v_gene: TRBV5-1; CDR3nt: TGCGCCAGCAGCTTGTTCTGGCAGCGGAACAGGCCAGATACGCAGTATTTT; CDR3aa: CASSLFWQRNRPDTQYF
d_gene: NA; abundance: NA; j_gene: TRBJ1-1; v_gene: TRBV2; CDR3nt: TGTGCCAGCAGTGAAGTTCTAGTACCAATGAATCCAGCTTTCTTT; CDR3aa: CASSEVLVPMNPAFF
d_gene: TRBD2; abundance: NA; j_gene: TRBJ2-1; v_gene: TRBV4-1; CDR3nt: TGCGCCAGCAGCCAAAGGATAGCGGGAGCCCTGGATGAGCAGTTCTTC; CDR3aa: CASSQRIAGALDEQFF
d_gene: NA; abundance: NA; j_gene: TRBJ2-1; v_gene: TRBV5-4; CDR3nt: TGTGCCAGCAGCGAAGGGGGGAATGAGCAGTTCTTC; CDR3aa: CASSEGGNEQFF
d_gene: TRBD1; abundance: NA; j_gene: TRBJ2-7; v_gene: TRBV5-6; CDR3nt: TGTGCCAGCACCTCGGGGACAGGGAATTACGAGCAGTACTTC; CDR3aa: CASTSGTGNYEQYF
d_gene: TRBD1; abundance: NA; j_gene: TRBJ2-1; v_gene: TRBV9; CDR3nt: TGTGCCAGCAGCTCCACGACAGGGTCATCAAATGAGCAGTTCTTC; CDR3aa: CASSSTTGSSNEQFF
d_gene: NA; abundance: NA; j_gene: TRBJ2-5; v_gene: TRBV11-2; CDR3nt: TGTGCCAGCAATGGACTCCAAGAGACCCAGTACTTC; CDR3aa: CASNGLQETQYF
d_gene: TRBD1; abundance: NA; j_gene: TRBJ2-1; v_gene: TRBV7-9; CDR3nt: TGTGCCAGCAGCTGGACCGGGACAGTCGCCAATGAGCAGTTCTTC; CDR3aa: CASSWTGTVANEQFF
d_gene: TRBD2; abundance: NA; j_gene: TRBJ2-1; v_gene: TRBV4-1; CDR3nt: TGCGCCAGCAGCCAAGACGCTAGCGGGAGCAATGAGCAGTTCTTC; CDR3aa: CASSQDASGSNEQFF
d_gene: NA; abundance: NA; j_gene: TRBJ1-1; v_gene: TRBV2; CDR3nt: TGTGCCAGCAGTAACAATGGAGCTTTCTTT; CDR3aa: CASSNNGAFF
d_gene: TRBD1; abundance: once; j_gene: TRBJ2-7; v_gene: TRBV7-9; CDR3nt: TGTGCCAGCAGCTTCGGGACAGGGAGCTCCTACGAGCAGTACTTC; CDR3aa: CASSFGTGSSYEQYF
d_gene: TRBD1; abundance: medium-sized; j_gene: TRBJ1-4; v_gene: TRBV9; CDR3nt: TGTGCCAGCAGCGCCGGACAGGGGGCGCGTGAAAAACTGTTTTTT; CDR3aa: CASSAGQGAREKLFF
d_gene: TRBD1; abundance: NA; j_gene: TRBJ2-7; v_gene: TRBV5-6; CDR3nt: TGTGCCAGCAGCTTTTCGGACAGGGGGTTCTACGAGCAGTACTTC; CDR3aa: CASSFSDRGFYEQYF